These T cell receptor beta chains were read from a single sample in a study of blood T cell repertoires in COVID-19. The method was immunoSEQ multiplex PCR; TCRdb's version includes in-frame clones alone and lacks a portion of them. This table holds over 40,000 clones, 75% to 95% found once. Sequencing was done on a sample of peripheral blood. The receptors were gathered from a man aged 70-80 years with acute or convalescent COVID-19. Both conserved end residues are part of each CDR3. The D gene is left open where the match is weak. Only some rows state a clone size, as once, few, many or a class for expanded clones.

j_gene: TRBJ1-2
abundance: NA
d_gene: TRBD1
v_gene: TRBV7-9
CDR3nt: TGTGCCAGCAGCACGGGACAGGGGCGGTTCTATGGCTACACCTTC
CDR3aa: CASSTGQGRFYGYTF

j_gene: TRBJ2-5
abundance: NA
d_gene: NA
v_gene: TRBV5-5
CDR3nt: TGTGCCAGCAGCTTGGAGGCAGGCAGGCAAGAGACCCAGTACTTC
CDR3aa: CASSLEAGRQETQYF

j_gene: TRBJ2-7
abundance: NA
d_gene: NA
v_gene: TRBV5-4
CDR3nt: TGTGCCAGCAGCTTGGCCGGAGGGATATACGAGCAGTACTTC
CDR3aa: CASSLAGGIYEQYF

j_gene: TRBJ1-6
abundance: once
d_gene: NA
v_gene: TRBV5-6
CDR3nt: TGTGCCAGCAGCTTTCTACAGGGTTCGGGTTCACCCCTCCACTTT
CDR3aa: CASSFLQGSGSPLHF

j_gene: TRBJ2-3
abundance: NA
d_gene: NA
v_gene: TRBV3-1/TRBV3-2
CDR3nt: TGTGCCAGCAGCCAAGAGCCCCACGCGGGGTCGGGAGATACGCAGTATTTT
CDR3aa: CASSQEPHAGSGDTQYF

j_gene: TRBJ2-4
abundance: NA
d_gene: NA
v_gene: TRBV27
CDR3nt: TGTGCCAGCAGGACAGTTTCTACGCCTGACATTCAGTACTTC
CDR3aa: CASRTVSTPDIQYF

j_gene: TRBJ1-1
abundance: NA
d_gene: TRBD1
v_gene: TRBV2
CDR3nt: TGTGCCAGCAGAACCGGGACAGGGCTGTTGAACACTGAAGCTTTCTTT
CDR3aa: CASRTGTGLLNTEAFF

j_gene: TRBJ1-2
abundance: NA
d_gene: TRBD1
v_gene: TRBV19
CDR3nt: TGTGCCAGCGGAGGGGGCTTCGGGGGCTACACCTTC
CDR3aa: CASGGGFGGYTF

j_gene: TRBJ1-3
abundance: NA
d_gene: TRBD1
v_gene: TRBV27
CDR3nt: TGTGCCAGCAGTTCGTCTACTCCACGGGACAGCACATCGAGCTCTGGAAACACCATATATTTT
CDR3aa: CASSSSTPRDSTSSSGNTIYF

j_gene: TRBJ1-1
abundance: once
d_gene: NA
v_gene: TRBV11-2
CDR3nt: TGTGCCAGCAGCTTATATGGCCAGAACACTGAAGCTTTCTTT
CDR3aa: CASSLYGQNTEAFF

j_gene: TRBJ2-2
abundance: NA
d_gene: TRBD2
v_gene: TRBV2
CDR3nt: TGTGCCTCCCAAGGGACTAGCGGGGGGGCCGGGGAGCTGTTTTTT
CDR3aa: CASQGTSGGAGELFF

j_gene: TRBJ2-5
abundance: few
d_gene: TRBD1
v_gene: TRBV7-9
CDR3nt: TGTGCCAGCAGTACAGGACAGGGGGCGCCGGGGACCCAGTACTTC
CDR3aa: CASSTGQGAPGTQYF

j_gene: TRBJ2-5
abundance: NA
d_gene: NA
v_gene: TRBV10-3
CDR3nt: TGTGCCATCAGTGGGGCCGCCCAAGAGACCCAGTACTTC
CDR3aa: CAISGAAQETQYF

j_gene: TRBJ1-1
abundance: NA
d_gene: NA
v_gene: TRBV18
CDR3nt: TGTGCCAGCTCACGGACAGCGGCGAACACTGAAGCTTTCTTT
CDR3aa: CASSRTAANTEAFF

j_gene: TRBJ2-7
abundance: NA
d_gene: TRBD1
v_gene: TRBV6-5
CDR3nt: TGTGCCAGCAGTCGGGGACAGAGCTCCTACGAGCAGTACTTC
CDR3aa: CASSRGQSSYEQYF

j_gene: TRBJ1-1
abundance: NA
d_gene: NA
v_gene: TRBV5-1
CDR3nt: TGCGCCAGCAGCCCAAGGGGAATGAACACTGAAGCTTTCTTT
CDR3aa: CASSPRGMNTEAFF

j_gene: TRBJ2-7
abundance: NA
d_gene: TRBD1
v_gene: TRBV28
CDR3nt: TGTGCCAGCAGTCAAAGGGGGACAGGGTTCCACGAGCAGTACTTC
CDR3aa: CASSQRGTGFHEQYF

j_gene: TRBJ2-5
abundance: once
d_gene: TRBD1
v_gene: TRBV7-2
CDR3nt: TGTGCCAGCAGCTATCGGACAGGGAGGAAAGAGACCCAGTACTTC
CDR3aa: CASSYRTGRKETQYF

j_gene: TRBJ1-1
abundance: NA
d_gene: NA
v_gene: TRBV5-1
CDR3nt: TGCGCCAGCAGCTTGGAGTGGCAGGGAACGAACACTGAAGCTTTCTTT
CDR3aa: CASSLEWQGTNTEAFF

j_gene: TRBJ1-5
abundance: NA
d_gene: TRBD1
v_gene: TRBV4-1
CDR3nt: TGCGCCAGCAGCCGGGACAGGGTTGGTAGCAATCAGCCCCAGCATTTT
CDR3aa: CASSRDRVGSNQPQHF

j_gene: TRBJ1-2
abundance: NA
d_gene: TRBD1
v_gene: TRBV6-5
CDR3nt: TGTGCCAGCAGTTATCGACAGGGAACTCTATATGGCTACACCTTC
CDR3aa: CASSYRQGTLYGYTF

j_gene: TRBJ2-3
abundance: NA
d_gene: TRBD2
v_gene: TRBV9
CDR3nt: TGTGCCAGCAGCGTAGGACGGGGGGTGGGCACAGATACGCAGTATTTT
CDR3aa: CASSVGRGVGTDTQYF

j_gene: TRBJ2-2
abundance: NA
d_gene: NA
v_gene: TRBV12-3/TRBV12-4
CDR3nt: TGTGCCAGCACGACAATGAACACCGGGGAGCTGTTTTTT
CDR3aa: CASTTMNTGELFF

j_gene: TRBJ2-3
abundance: NA
d_gene: NA
v_gene: TRBV7-9
CDR3nt: TGTGCCAGCAGCCCCCGCAGAGGGCGGACTAATACGCAGTATTTT
CDR3aa: CASSPRRGRTNTQYF

j_gene: TRBJ1-5
abundance: NA
d_gene: NA
v_gene: TRBV10-3
CDR3nt: TGTGCCATCAGGACGGAATCCGAGGGCCCCCAGCATTTT
CDR3aa: CAIRTESEGPQHF

j_gene: TRBJ1-1
abundance: once
d_gene: TRBD1
v_gene: TRBV18
CDR3nt: TGTGCCAGCTCACGCGACAGGGTTCGTACTGAAGCTTTCTTT
CDR3aa: CASSRDRVRTEAFF

j_gene: TRBJ2-7
abundance: NA
d_gene: TRBD2
v_gene: TRBV7-2
CDR3nt: TGTGCCAGCAGCTCAGCGGGGGGAGGTCTTCGCAGTTACGAGCAGTACTTC
CDR3aa: CASSSAGGGLRSYEQYF

j_gene: TRBJ1-2
abundance: NA
d_gene: NA
v_gene: TRBV4-1
CDR3nt: TGCGCCAGCATAAATCCAGGCGGGGACTATGGCTACACCTTC
CDR3aa: CASINPGGDYGYTF

j_gene: TRBJ2-5
abundance: NA
d_gene: NA
v_gene: TRBV18
CDR3nt: TGTGCCAGCTCACCTTATGGGGGCCGGGAGACCCAGTACTTC
CDR3aa: CASSPYGGRETQYF

j_gene: TRBJ1-6
abundance: NA
d_gene: TRBD1
v_gene: TRBV11-1
CDR3nt: TGTGCCAGCAGTCTCACTAGGGACAGGAATTCACCCCTCCACTTT
CDR3aa: CASSLTRDRNSPLHF

j_gene: TRBJ1-2
abundance: NA
d_gene: NA
v_gene: TRBV5-6
CDR3nt: TGTGCCAGCAGCTTGCCGCAGGGCTATGGCTACACCTTC
CDR3aa: CASSLPQGYGYTF

j_gene: TRBJ1-2
abundance: NA
d_gene: TRBD1
v_gene: TRBV7-2
CDR3nt: TGTGCCAGCAGCTTCACGACAGGGAACTATGGCTACACCTTC
CDR3aa: CASSFTTGNYGYTF

j_gene: TRBJ1-5
abundance: NA
d_gene: TRBD1
v_gene: TRBV2
CDR3nt: TGTGCCAGCGGCCGGGACAGGGTCCATAATAGCAATCAGCCCCAGCATTTT
CDR3aa: CASGRDRVHNSNQPQHF

j_gene: TRBJ1-2
abundance: few
d_gene: NA
v_gene: TRBV14
CDR3nt: TGTGCCAGCAGCTTCGGACAGAGCCTTAACTATGGCTACACCTTC
CDR3aa: CASSFGQSLNYGYTF

j_gene: TRBJ2-5
abundance: NA
d_gene: TRBD2
v_gene: TRBV11-2
CDR3nt: TGTGCCAGCACCTCAACTAGCGGGGGGTCACCCCGTCGGCGGGAGACCCAGTACTTC
CDR3aa: CASTSTSGGSPRRRETQYF

j_gene: TRBJ1-2
abundance: once
d_gene: TRBD1
v_gene: TRBV5-1
CDR3nt: TGCGCCAGCAGCTTGGATGGGACAGGCTATGGCTACACCTTC
CDR3aa: CASSLDGTGYGYTF

j_gene: TRBJ1-2
abundance: NA
d_gene: NA
v_gene: TRBV30
CDR3nt: TGTGCCGACTATACCAACTATGGCTACACCTTC
CDR3aa: CADYTNYGYTF

j_gene: TRBJ1-5
abundance: NA
d_gene: TRBD1
v_gene: TRBV27
CDR3nt: TGTGCCAGCAGGGCTGGACAGGGCTATAGCAATCAGCCCCAGCATTTT
CDR3aa: CASRAGQGYSNQPQHF